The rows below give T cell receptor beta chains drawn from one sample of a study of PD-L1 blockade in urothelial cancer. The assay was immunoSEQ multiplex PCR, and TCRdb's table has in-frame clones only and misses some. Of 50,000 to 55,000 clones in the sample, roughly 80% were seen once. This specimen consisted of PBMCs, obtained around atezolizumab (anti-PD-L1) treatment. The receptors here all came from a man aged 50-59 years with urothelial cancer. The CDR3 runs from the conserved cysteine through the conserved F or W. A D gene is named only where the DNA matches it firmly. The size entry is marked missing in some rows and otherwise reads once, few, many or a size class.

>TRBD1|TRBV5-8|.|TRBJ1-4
TGTGCCAGCAGCCCTGGACAGGGAACTAATGAAAAACTGTTTTTT
CASSPGQGTNEKLFF
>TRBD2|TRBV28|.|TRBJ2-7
TGTGCCAGCAGTTTTCGCGGGAGACCCTACGAGCAGTACTTC
CASSFRGRPYEQYF
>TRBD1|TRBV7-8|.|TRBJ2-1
TGTGCCAGCAGGACAGGGGCCTACAATGAGCAGTTCTTC
CASRTGAYNEQFF
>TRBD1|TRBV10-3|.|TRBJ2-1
TGTGCCTCGACAGGGACGGCGGGTAGCTCCTACAATGAGCAGTTCTTC
CASTGTAGSSYNEQFF
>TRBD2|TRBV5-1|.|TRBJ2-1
TGCGCCAGCTCCCGAGGGGAGCTAGCGGGGGGCAATGAGCAGTTCTTC
CASSRGELAGGNEQFF
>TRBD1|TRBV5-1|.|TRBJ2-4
TGCGCCAGCAGCTTGTCCCCGGGACAGAACATTCAGTACTTC
CASSLSPGQNIQYF
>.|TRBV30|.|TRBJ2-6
TGTGCCTGGAGCCAAACAGGATCTGGGGCCAACGTCCTGACTTTC
CAWSQTGSGANVLTF
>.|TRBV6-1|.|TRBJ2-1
TGTGCCAGCAGTGAAGACAGGGCCGGCAATGAGCAGTTCTTC
CASSEDRAGNEQFF
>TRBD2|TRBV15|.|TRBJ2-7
TGTGCCACCAGCAGAGACCGGACTAGCGGGAGAAACGAGCAGTACTTC
CATSRDRTSGRNEQYF
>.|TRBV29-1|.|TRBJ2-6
TGCAGCGTTGAGATCTGGGGCGAAAGCTCTGGGGCCAACGTCCTGACTTTC
CSVEIWGESSGANVLTF
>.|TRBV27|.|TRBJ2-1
TGTGCCAGCAGTTTAAGGGGCGCCCCGGATGAGCAGTTCTTC
CASSLRGAPDEQFF
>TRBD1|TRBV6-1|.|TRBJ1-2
TGTGCCAGCAGTGCCGGGACAGGCACCCTCCCCTATGGCTACACCTTC
CASSAGTGTLPYGYTF
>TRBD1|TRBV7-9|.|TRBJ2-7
TGTGCCAGCAGCTCAGGGACAGGGCGAGAGCAGTACTTC
CASSSGTGREQYF
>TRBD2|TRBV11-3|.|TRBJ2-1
TGTGCCAGCAGCTCGACTAGCGGGAGAGGAGACAATGAGCAGTTCTTC
CASSSTSGRGDNEQFF
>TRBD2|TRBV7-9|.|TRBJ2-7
TGTGCCAGCAGCTTATCGCTAGCGGGAAAACCTTGGGAGCAGTACTTC
CASSLSLAGKPWEQYF
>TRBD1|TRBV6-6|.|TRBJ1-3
TGTGCCAGCAGCAGGACAGGGATTGGAAACACCATATATTTT
CASSRTGIGNTIYF
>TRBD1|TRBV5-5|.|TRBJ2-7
TGTGCCAGCAGCCCGACAGGGAAAAGCTCCTACGAGCAGTACTTC
CASSPTGKSSYEQYF
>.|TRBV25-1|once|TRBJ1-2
TGTGCCAGCAGTGACCCAGGGGTGAACTATGGCTACACCTTC
CASSDPGVNYGYTF
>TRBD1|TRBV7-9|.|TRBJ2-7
TGTGCCAGCAGCTTTGCGCTTCTTTTAGGACAGGGGGATTACGAGCAGTACTTC
CASSFALLLGQGDYEQYF
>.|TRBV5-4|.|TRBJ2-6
TGTGCCAGCAGCTTGGGCGGCCCTGGGGCCAACGTCCTGACTTTC
CASSLGGPGANVLTF
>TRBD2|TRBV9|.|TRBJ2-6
TGTGCCAGCAGCGTCGGGGGGGGTTCGACCTCTGGGGCCAACGTCCTGACTTTC
CASSVGGGSTSGANVLTF
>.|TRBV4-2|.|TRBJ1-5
TGTGCCAGCAGCCAAGCTGGGACATCCGGGGTTCAGCCCCAGCATTTT
CASSQAGTSGVQPQHF
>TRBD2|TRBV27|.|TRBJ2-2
TGTGCCAGCAGTTTCCAACCTCCTGGCGGGGGGGGGACCGGGGAGCTGTTTTTT
CASSFQPPGGGGTGELFF
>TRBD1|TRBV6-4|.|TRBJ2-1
TGTGCCAGCAGTGAAGGGACAGAGGAGAATGAGCAGTTCTTC
CASSEGTEENEQFF
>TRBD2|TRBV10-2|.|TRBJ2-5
TGCGCCAGCTGCGGGGGGGAGACCCAGTACTTC
CASCGGETQYF
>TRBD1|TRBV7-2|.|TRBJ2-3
TGTGCCAGTACTTTCGGGACAGGGTGGGGGGCAGATACGCAGTATTTT
CASTFGTGWGADTQYF
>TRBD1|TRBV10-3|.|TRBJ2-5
TGTGCCATCAGTGAAGGGACAGCAGACCAAGAGACCCAGTACTTC
CAISEGTADQETQYF
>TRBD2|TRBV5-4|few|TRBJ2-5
TGTGCCAGCAGCACGAGCGGGGCGGGGGAGACCCAGTACTTC
CASSTSGAGETQYF
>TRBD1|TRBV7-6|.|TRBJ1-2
TGTGCCAGCAGCTTAGAACAGGGGTATCGCTATGGCTACACCTTC
CASSLEQGYRYGYTF
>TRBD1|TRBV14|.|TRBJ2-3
TGTGCCAGCAGCCCGCTTCTGACAGGGGGCACAGATACGCAGTATTTT
CASSPLLTGGTDTQYF
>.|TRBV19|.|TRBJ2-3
TGTGCCAGTAGTCCCCCGTCAACAGGGCCGGGAGATACGCAGTATTTT
CASSPPSTGPGDTQYF
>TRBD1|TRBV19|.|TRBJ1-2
TGTGCCAGTAGTATGGCCGGGACAGCCTATGGCTACACCTTC
CASSMAGTAYGYTF
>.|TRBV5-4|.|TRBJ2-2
TGTGCCAGCAGCCCGGGACTCCCGAACACCGGGGAGCTGTTTTTT
CASSPGLPNTGELFF
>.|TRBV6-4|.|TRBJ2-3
TGTGCCAGCAGCCGGACAGCCACAGATACGCAGTATTTT
CASSRTATDTQYF
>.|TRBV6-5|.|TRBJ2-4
TGTGCCAGCAGTTATAACCGGGGGGCCAAAAACATTCAGTACTTC
CASSYNRGAKNIQYF
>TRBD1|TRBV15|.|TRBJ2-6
TGTGCCACCAGTAAGGACAGGGAGTCGTCTGGGGCCAACGTCCTGACTTTC
CATSKDRESSGANVLTF
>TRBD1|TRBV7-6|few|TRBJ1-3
TGTGCCAGCAGCTACGGGACAGGGGAGACTGGAAACACCATATATTTT
CASSYGTGETGNTIYF
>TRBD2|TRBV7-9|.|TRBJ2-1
TGTGCCAGCAGCTTGGTTAGCGGGAGACTAGGTGAGCAGTTCTTC
CASSLVSGRLGEQFF
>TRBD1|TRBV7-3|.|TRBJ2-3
TGTGCCAGCAGCCAGACAGGGGCCTTTCCTACAGATACGCAGTATTTT
CASSQTGAFPTDTQYF
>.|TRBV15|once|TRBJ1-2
TGTGCCACCAGCAGAGAAATTTTGGAGGGCTACACCTTC
CATSREILEGYTF
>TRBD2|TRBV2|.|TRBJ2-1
TGTGCCAGCAGTGAAATAGTCGGGACTAACCTAAACAATGAGCAGTTCTTC
CASSEIVGTNLNNEQFF
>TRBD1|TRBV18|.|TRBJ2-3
TGTGCCAGCTCACCCCCAGGAAACAGGGGAGGCACAGATACGCAGTATTTT
CASSPPGNRGGTDTQYF
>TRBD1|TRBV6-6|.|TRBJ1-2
TGTGCCAGCAGAAACCCAGGGGGTACGGACTATGGCTACACCTTC
CASRNPGGTDYGYTF
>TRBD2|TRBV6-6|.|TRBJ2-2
TGTGCCAGCAGTTACTCCGGGACTAGCGTCGCCGGGGAGCTGTTTTTT
CASSYSGTSVAGELFF
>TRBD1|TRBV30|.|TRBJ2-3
TGTGCCTGGAGCAGGGGGCCCACAGATACGCAGTATTTT
CAWSRGPTDTQYF
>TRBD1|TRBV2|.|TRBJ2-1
TGTGCCAGCAGTGTCCAGGGGGAAGCCTACAATGAGCAGTTCTTC
CASSVQGEAYNEQFF
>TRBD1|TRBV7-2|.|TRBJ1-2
TGTGCCAGCAGCTTAACCCAGGGGGCGTTTGCTGGCTACACCTTC
CASSLTQGAFAGYTF
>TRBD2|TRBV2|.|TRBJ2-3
TGTGCCAGTCTACGGGGGGTCGATACGCAGTATTTT
CASLRGVDTQYF
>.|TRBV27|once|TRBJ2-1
TGTGCCAGCAGTTTACTAGGGAGCCATCGTTCCAATGAGCAGTTCTTC
CASSLLGSHRSNEQFF
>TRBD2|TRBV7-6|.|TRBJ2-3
TGTGCCAGCAGCTTATTCGGGACTAGCGGGAAGAGTGATACGCAGTATTTT
CASSLFGTSGKSDTQYF
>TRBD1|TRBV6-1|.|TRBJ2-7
TGTGCCAGCAGTGAAGCCGGACAGGGGGCGGACGAGCAGTACTTC
CASSEAGQGADEQYF
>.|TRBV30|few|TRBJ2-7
TGTGCCTGGAGTGTCTACTCGTACGAGCAGTACTTC
CAWSVYSYEQYF
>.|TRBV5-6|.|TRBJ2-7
TGTGCCAGCAGCTTGGTAGGCGGCAGCTCCTACGAGCAGTACTTC
CASSLVGGSSYEQYF
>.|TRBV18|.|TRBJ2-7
TGTGCCAGCTCACCAAGGTCAGGGTCCTACGAGCAGTACTTC
CASSPRSGSYEQYF
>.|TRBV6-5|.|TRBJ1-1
TGTGCCAGCAGTTTCTCCGGACAGGAAGCTTTCTTT
CASSFSGQEAFF
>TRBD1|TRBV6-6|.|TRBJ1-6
TGTGCCAGCAGTTACATGGGGACAGGGGCTTCACCCCTCCACTTT
CASSYMGTGASPLHF
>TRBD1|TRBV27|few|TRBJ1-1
TGTGCCAGCAGAACCGGGACAGAAGGAGCTTTCTTT
CASRTGTEGAFF
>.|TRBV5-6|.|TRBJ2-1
TGTGCCAGCAGCTTGGAGACTACTGGATACAATGAGCAGTTCTTC
CASSLETTGYNEQFF
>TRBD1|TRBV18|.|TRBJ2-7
TGTGCCAGCTCACTGAAGACGGGACAGGTCAACTACGAGCAGTACTTC
CASSLKTGQVNYEQYF
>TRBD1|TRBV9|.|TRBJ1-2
TGTGCCAGCAGCCCACGGGACAGGGGTAACTATGGCTACACCTTC
CASSPRDRGNYGYTF